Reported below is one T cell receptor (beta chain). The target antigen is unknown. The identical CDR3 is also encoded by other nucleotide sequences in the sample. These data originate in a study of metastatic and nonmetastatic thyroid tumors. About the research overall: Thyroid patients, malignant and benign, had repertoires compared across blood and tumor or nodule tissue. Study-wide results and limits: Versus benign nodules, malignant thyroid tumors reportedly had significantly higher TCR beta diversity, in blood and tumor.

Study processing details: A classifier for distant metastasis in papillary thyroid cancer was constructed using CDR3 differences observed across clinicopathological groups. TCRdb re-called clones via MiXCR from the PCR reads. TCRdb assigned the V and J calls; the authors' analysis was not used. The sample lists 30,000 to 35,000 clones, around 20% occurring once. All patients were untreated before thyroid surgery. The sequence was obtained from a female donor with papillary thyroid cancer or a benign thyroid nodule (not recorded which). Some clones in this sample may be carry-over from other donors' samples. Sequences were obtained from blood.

DNA for the CDR3: TGTGCCAGCGGTCGGGGGGGCGCTGGGGCATACGAGCAGTACTTC. This codes for CASGRGGAGAYEQYF. The rearrangement links TRBV28 to TRBJ2-7, with 8 bases lining up with TRBD2. V shed 8 bases and J 4 bases; nucleotides not matched to a gene: 13. The length of the CDR3 is 15 residues. CDR1 is MDHEN, CDR2 SYDVKM, per germline.